The sequence of this TCR beta chain was determined in a study of metastatic and nonmetastatic thyroid tumors. Study-wide findings and caveats: TCR beta diversity was reportedly significantly higher in malignant thyroid tumors than benign nodules, in blood and tumor.

Between the trimmed V and J ends, which lost 6 bases and 0 bases, there was a span of 10 bases. This CDR3 has 14 residues. Germline CDR1 and CDR2: MDHEN and SYDVKM. In the authors' workflow: In papillary thyroid cancer, a distant-metastasis classifier was built using CDR3 differences across clinicopathological groups. TCRdb re-analyzed the PCR reads using MiXCR. The authors' filters were not applied to this entry. This sample has some 40,000 clones, with about 20% found just once. This clone was picked up many times. Its antigen remains unknown. No patient received treatment before thyroid surgery. J is TRBJ2-3 and V is TRBV28, with D perhaps being TRBD1 or TRBD2 (5 bases each). The receptor comes from a female donor with papillary thyroid cancer or a benign thyroid nodule (not recorded which). Some clones in this sample may be carry-over from other donors' samples. Input material: tumor tissue. DNA for the CDR3: TGTGCCAGCAGGAGGGGACCTAGCACAGATACGCAGTATTTT. This sequence encodes CASRRGPSTDTQYF.